This section outlines one T cell receptor (beta chain) sequence together with its context. Its antigen is currently unknown. These data originate in a study of T cell repertoires in cytomegalovirus infection. TCRdb reprocessed the reads via MiXCR and lists one record per CDR3 protein. The repertoire includes around 900,000 distinct CDR3 sequences, around 31% of them detected once, and about an eighth sits in the top ten. This specimen was cultured CD8+ T cells from PBMCs, taken from culture after CMV antigen stimulation. The sequence derives from a human donor in good health (CMV status not recorded). Some clones in this sample may be carry-over from other donors' samples.

The DNA of the CDR3 is TGTGCCAGCAGCTGGGGCAGACTCACAGATACGCAGTATTTT. Its translation is CASSWGRLTDTQYF. The V call is TRBV5-6, the J call TRBJ2-3; weak D call: TRBD1 (5 bases). The V end lost 3 bases, the J end lost 2 bases, and 10 bases lay between the germline ends. The CDR3 runs to 14 residues. CDR1 SGHDT and CDR2 YYEEEE come from the germline V gene.